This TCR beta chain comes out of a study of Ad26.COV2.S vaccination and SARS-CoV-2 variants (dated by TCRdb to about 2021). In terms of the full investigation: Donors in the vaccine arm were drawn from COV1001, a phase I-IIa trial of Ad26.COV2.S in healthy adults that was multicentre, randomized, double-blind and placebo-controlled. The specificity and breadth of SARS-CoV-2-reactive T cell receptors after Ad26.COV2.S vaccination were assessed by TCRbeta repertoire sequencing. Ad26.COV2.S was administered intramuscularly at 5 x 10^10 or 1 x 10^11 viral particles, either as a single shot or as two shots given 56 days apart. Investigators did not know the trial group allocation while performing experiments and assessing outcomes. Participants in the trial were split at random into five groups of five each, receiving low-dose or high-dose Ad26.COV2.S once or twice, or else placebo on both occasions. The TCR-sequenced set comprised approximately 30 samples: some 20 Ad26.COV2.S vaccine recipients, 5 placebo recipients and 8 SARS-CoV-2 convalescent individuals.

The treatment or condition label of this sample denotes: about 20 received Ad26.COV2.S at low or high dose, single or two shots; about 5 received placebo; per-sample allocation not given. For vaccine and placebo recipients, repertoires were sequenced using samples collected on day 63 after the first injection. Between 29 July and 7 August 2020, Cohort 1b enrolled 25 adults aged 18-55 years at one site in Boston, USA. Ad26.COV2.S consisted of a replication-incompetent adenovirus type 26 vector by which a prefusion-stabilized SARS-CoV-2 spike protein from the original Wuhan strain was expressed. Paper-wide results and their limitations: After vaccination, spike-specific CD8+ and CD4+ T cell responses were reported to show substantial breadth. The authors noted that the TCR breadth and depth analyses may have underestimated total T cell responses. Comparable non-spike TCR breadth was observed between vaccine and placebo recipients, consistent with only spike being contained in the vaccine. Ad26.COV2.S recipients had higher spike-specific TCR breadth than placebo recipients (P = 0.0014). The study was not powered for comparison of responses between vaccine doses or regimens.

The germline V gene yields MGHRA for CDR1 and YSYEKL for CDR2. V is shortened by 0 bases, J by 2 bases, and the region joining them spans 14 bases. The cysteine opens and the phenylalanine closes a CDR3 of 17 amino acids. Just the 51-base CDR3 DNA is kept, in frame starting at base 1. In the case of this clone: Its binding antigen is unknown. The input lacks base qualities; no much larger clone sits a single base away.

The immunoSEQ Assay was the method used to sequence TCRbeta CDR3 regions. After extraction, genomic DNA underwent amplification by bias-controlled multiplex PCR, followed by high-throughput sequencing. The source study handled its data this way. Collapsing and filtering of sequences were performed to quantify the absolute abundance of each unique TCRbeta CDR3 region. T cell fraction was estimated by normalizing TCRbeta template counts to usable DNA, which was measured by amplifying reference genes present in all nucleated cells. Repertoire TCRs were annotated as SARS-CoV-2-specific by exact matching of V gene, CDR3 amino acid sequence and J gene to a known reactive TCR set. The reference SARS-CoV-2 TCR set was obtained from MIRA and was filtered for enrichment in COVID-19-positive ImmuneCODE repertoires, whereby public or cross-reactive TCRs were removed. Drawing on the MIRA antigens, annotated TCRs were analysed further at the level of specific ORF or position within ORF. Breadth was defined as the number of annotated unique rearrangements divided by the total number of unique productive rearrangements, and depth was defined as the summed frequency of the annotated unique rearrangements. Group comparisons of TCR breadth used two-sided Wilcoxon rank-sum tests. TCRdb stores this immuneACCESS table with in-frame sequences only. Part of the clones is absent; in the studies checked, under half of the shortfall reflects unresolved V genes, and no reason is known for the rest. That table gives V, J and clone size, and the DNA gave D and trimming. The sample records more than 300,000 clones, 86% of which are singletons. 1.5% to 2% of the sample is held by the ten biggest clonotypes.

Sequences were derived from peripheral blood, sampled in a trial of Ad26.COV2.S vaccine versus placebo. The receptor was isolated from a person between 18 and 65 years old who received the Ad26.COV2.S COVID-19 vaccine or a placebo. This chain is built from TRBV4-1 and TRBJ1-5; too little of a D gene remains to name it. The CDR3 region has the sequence CASSQDSKGVGNQPQHF. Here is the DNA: TGCGCCAGCAGCCAAGATAGTAAGGGTGTTGGCAATCAGCCCCAGCATTTT.